This T cell receptor (beta chain) was recovered during a study of post-analysis software for immune sequencing data. Across the whole study: Relapsing-remitting, secondary progressive and progressive-relapsing multiple sclerosis courses were included. Regarding the study as a whole: Samples from one preparation batch, clustered by F measure, grouped strongly together. The study found significantly lower normalized Chao1 diversity in multiple sclerosis patients than in controls. Controls showed lower frequencies than patients for five TRBV segments, and TRBV5-6, TRBV5-1 and TRBV20-1 were among these.

Note on this clonotype: What it recognizes is unknown. At one boundary the junction diverges from the germline segment, which might be a read error.

The V gene's germline CDR1 is DFQATT and CDR2 SNEGSKA (reference sequence). The CDR3 runs to 16 residues. Every TCR beta cDNA library bore unique molecular identifiers. TCRdb called the PCR reads again in MiXCR, with one record for every CDR3 protein. Of a few hundred thousand distinct CDR3 sequences in the sample, less than 40% are singletons; the top ten hold 4.5% to 7.5%. The chain recombines TRBV20-1 with TRBJ2-1; 7 bases match TRBD2. Material: blood. The receptor was derived from a girl aged 2-17 years with multiple sclerosis. The CDR3 DNA is TGCAGTGCTGGAGATCGGAGGCGGGGGTTTAAGGATGAGCAGTTCTTC. This encodes CSAGDRRRGFKDEQFF.